The rows below give T cell receptor beta chains drawn from one sample of a study of blood T cell repertoires in COVID-19. Produced via immunoSEQ multiplex PCR; TCRdb's table is partial and in-frame only. The sample records about 75,000 clones, 79% being singletons. Sequenced sample: peripheral blood. These receptors originate from an elderly woman with active or convalescent COVID-19. CDR3s include the opening cysteine and the closing phenylalanine or tryptophan. A D gene is named only where the DNA matches it firmly. Size is stated for part of the rows, as once, few or many counts, or as a class when the clone is expanded.

d_gene	v_gene	abundance	j_gene	CDR3nt	CDR3aa
NA	TRBV12-1	NA	TRBJ2-1	TGTGCCAGCAGCCCAACTAGCGGGAGTCAAGAGAATGAGCAGTTCTTC	CASSPTSGSQENEQFF
NA	TRBV6-5	NA	TRBJ1-1	TGTGCCAGCAGTTTCAAATGGGGGGACACTGAAGCTTTCTTT	CASSFKWGDTEAFF
NA	TRBV2	NA	TRBJ1-1	TGTGCCAGCAGTGTAGTTCTGGTGTTGAACACTGAAGCTTTCTTT	CASSVVLVLNTEAFF
NA	TRBV3-1/TRBV3-2	NA	TRBJ2-1	TGTGCCAGCAGCCAACCGAGATTCTCGAGCTCCTACAATGAGCAGTTCTTC	CASSQPRFSSSYNEQFF
NA	TRBV5-5	NA	TRBJ2-1	TGTGCCAGCAGCTTTGGCGGGACTTCCTACAATGAGCAGTTCTTC	CASSFGGTSYNEQFF
TRBD2	TRBV7-6	many	TRBJ2-7	TGTGCCAGCAGCTTGGCGGGGGGAAGCTCCTACGAGCAGTACTTC	CASSLAGGSSYEQYF
NA	TRBV19	few	TRBJ1-2	TGTGCCAGTAGTATCCAAACTAACTATGGCTACACCTTC	CASSIQTNYGYTF
TRBD1	TRBV19	NA	TRBJ2-7	TGTGCCAGTAGTATAGATGGGACAGGGCGATACGAGCAGTACTTC	CASSIDGTGRYEQYF
NA	TRBV4-2	NA	TRBJ2-1	TGTGCCAGCAGCCAAGGAAACAGGGCCCCCTCCTACAATGAGCAGTTCTTC	CASSQGNRAPSYNEQFF
NA	TRBV15	NA	TRBJ2-7	TGTGCCACCAGCACACGGGCCCCCGGGACTGGTAGCTACGAGCAGTACTTC	CATSTRAPGTGSYEQYF
TRBD1	TRBV7-9	few	TRBJ1-5	TGTGCCAGCAGCCTAGTTCAGGGGGCAAGCAATCAGCCCCAGCATTTT	CASSLVQGASNQPQHF
NA	TRBV2	NA	TRBJ2-1	TGTGCCAGCAGCTCTTCAGTGGGACTGAGCTACAATGAGCAGTTCTTC	CASSSSVGLSYNEQFF
TRBD1	TRBV5-8	NA	TRBJ2-7	TGTGCCAGCAGCTCGGGCCGGACAGGGGAAATCTACGAGCAGTACTTC	CASSSGRTGEIYEQYF
TRBD1	TRBV29-1	few	TRBJ1-1	TGCAGCGTTGAACCGATAACGGGACAGGGGAGGTCGATAGGGAACGCTGAAGCTTTCTTT	CSVEPITGQGRSIGNAEAFF
TRBD1	TRBV19	NA	TRBJ2-1	TGTGCCAGTAGTATAGATCGGGGACAGGCCAACAATGAGCAGTTCTTC	CASSIDRGQANNEQFF
TRBD2	TRBV7-2	NA	TRBJ2-1	TGTGCCAGCAGCTTAATGTCTGCGGGACTAGCGGGAGTTCAGCAGTTCTTC	CASSLMSAGLAGVQQFF
TRBD2	TRBV6-6	NA	TRBJ2-7	TGTGCCAGCAGGCCGAAACTAGCGGGACCAGGATACGAGCAGTACTTC	CASRPKLAGPGYEQYF
TRBD1	TRBV7-9	NA	TRBJ1-2	TGTGCCAGCAGCTTAGCCGGGACAGCTAATCTGAACTATGGCTACACCTTC	CASSLAGTANLNYGYTF